This entry lists 23 T cell receptor beta chains sequenced from one sample in a study of tumor-infiltrating lymphocytes in primary liver carcinoma. Production of TCR beta cDNA used approximately 0.45 ug total RNA together with a constant-region primer. Three nested multiplex PCR rounds of slightly modified ARM-PCR generated TCR beta libraries. Both of the initial two PCR rounds ran for about 9 cycles and employed TRBV1-TRBV30 forward primers alongside a C-beta reverse primer. One entry per CDR3 protein results from TCRdb running MiXCR on the multiplex PCR reads. Counted here are about 100,000 distinct CDR3 sequences, about 70% occurring once; the ten biggest clones make up 9.5%. Co-extraction of RNA and DNA was performed on about 20-32 mg of unsorted bulk tissue. Sequencing was performed on liver tumor tissue from sampling region 5. Subset: tumor region T5, tumor centre. The receptor source for this set is a woman in her sixties or seventies with primary liver carcinoma and hepatitis B virus infection.

This clonotype was counted many times. The V gene is TRBV29-1, the J gene TRBJ1-1; 11 nucleotides agree with TRBD1. This CDR3 is 15 amino acids long. Germline assignment: CDR1 SQVTM and CDR2 ANQGSEA. With V trimmed by 5 bases and J by 3 bases, 8 bases remained unmatched. The CDR3 loop is CSVLPGQGADTEAFF. CDR3 bases: TGCAGCGTTTTACCTGGACAGGGGGCAGACACTGAAGCTTTCTTT.

This clonotype has a handful of counts. The chain recombines TRBV5-5 with TRBJ2-2; 7 nucleotides align to TRBD1. Germline V CDR1 and CDR2: SGHKS, YYEKEE (reference sequence). CDR3 length equals 15 residues. Trimming at V came to 4 bases and at J to 5 bases, leaving 8 bases not matched to a gene. The CDR3 loop is CASSPSTGSTGELFF. CDR3 nucleotides: TGTGCCAGCAGCCCGTCGACAGGGTCTACCGGGGAGCTGTTTTTT.

For this clonotype: It is likely a read error, because the conserved phenylalanine at the end of the CDR3 is missing. The V gene is TRBV11-2, the J gene TRBJ1-1; D uncertain. CDR1 is SGHAT and CDR2 is FQNNGV in the germline V gene. This CDR3 is 13 amino acids long. The CDR3 sequence is CTSSPRMNTGAFL. The CDR3 nucleotides read TGTACCAGCAGCCCTAGAATGAACACTGGAGCTTTCCTT.

Notes on this clonotype: A much larger clone is a single base away; this may be a read error. The chain links TRBV28 to TRBJ2-1, with D tentatively TRBD2 (5 bases). Germline V gene data show CDR1 as MDHEN and CDR2 as SYDVKM. The CDR3 is 13 residues long. The CDR3 is CASRPGNGNDQFF. The DNA of the CDR3 is TGTGCCAGCAGACCGGGGAATGGGAATGATCAGTTCTTC.

A remark on this clonotype: The junction and the germline gene differ at one end; a read error may be behind it. The rearrangement joins TRBV11-2 to TRBJ2-1; TRBD1 agrees at 12 bases. CDR1 and CDR2 (germline): SGHAT, FQNNGV. There are 17 residues in the CDR3. The CDR3 reads CASSFSGPGQGAGERFF. CDR3 DNA sequence: TGTGCCAGCAGCTTCTCCGGTCCGGGACAGGGGGCCGGTGAGCGGTTCTTC.

About this clonotype: Compared with germline, one end of the junction differs, possibly owing to a read error. The rearrangement uses TRBV29-1 and TRBJ2-3; possible D gene TRBD1, 6 bases. Germline V gene lookup returns CDR1 SQVTM and CDR2 ANQGSEA. The CDR3 spans 14 residues. The CDR3 sequence is CSVEDGRGADAQYF. The CDR3 DNA is TGCAGCGTTGAAGATGGCAGGGGAGCAGATGCGCAGTATTTT.

This clonotype was observed many times. The chain uses TRBV30 and TRBJ2-5; TRBD2 aligns across 7 bases. CDR3 length: 12 residues. Trimming took 3 bases from V and 5 from J; bases not matched to a gene: 3. CDR1 is GTSNPN, CDR2 SVGIG, per germline (reference sequence). Here the CDR3 reads CAWRGAGETQYF. The CDR3 nucleotides read TGTGCCTGGAGAGGAGCGGGGGAGACCCAGTACTTC.

As regards this clonotype: At one of its ends the junction is not consistent with the germline gene, which may arise from a read error. The chain employs TRBV29-1 and TRBJ2-3; 10 bases are shared with TRBD2. Germline CDR1 SQVTM, CDR2 ANQGSEA. There are 16 residues in the CDR3. The CDR3 region is CNVDGTSVERRDTQYF. The DNA for the CDR3 is TGCAACGTCGACGGGACTAGCGTAGAGAGGAGAGATACACAGTATTTT.

A word on this clonotype: Because the CDR3 is missing its conserved closing phenylalanine or tryptophan, this is likely a read error. The chain recombines TRBV6-5 with TRBJ2-2; D tentatively reads TRBD1 or TRBD2 (5 bases each). The germline gives CDR1 MNHEY, CDR2 SVGAGI. The CDR3 is made up of 13 amino acids. The CDR3 DNA follows: TGTGCAAGCAGAGCAGGGACGACCGGGGAGCTGTTTTTG. This sequence encodes CASRAGTTGELFL.

This chain links TRBV2 with TRBJ1-5, with D possibly matching TRBD1 (6 bases). V lost 5 bases and J lost 2, with 13 bases in between. In germline, CDR1 is SNHLY, CDR2 FYNNEI. CDR3 length: 15 amino acids. As DNA, the CDR3 is TGTGCCAGCAGTCTAGACAGGATAGGCAATCAGCCCCAGCATTTT. Its translation is CASSLDRIGNQPQHF.

About this clonotype: This could be a read error, since a much larger clone is one nucleotide away. The J gene is TRBJ1-2, the V gene TRBV28; the match to TRBD1 covers 10 bases. CDR1 and CDR2 from the germline V gene are MDHEN and SYDVKM. This CDR3 is built from 16 residues. CDR3: CVSSFGTGAGVDGYTF. For the CDR3, the DNA is TGTGTCAGCAGTTTCGGGACAGGGGCGGGGGTTGATGGCTACACCTTC.

There are a few counts of this clonotype. A read error is likely, as this CDR3 ends without the conserved phenylalanine or tryptophan. The V call is TRBV6-1, the J call TRBJ1-2; D uncertain. This CDR3 spans 13 amino acids. The ends were cut back, 0 bases at V and 4 bases at J, with 6 bases in the middle. Germline lookup yields CDR1 MNHNS and CDR2 SASEGT. The CDR3 nucleotides are TGTGCCAGCAGTGAAGCAGTCTCCTATGGCTACACCTCC. Its protein product is CASSEAVSYGYTS.

On this clonotype: This clone may be a read error of a much larger clone one base away. The CDR3 sequence: CASSLGGEREKQFF. The CDR3 nucleotides read TGCGCCAGCAGCTTGGGGGGCGAGAGGGAAAAACAGTTTTTT. This rearrangement joins TRBV5-1 to TRBJ1-4, with TRBD1 as a possible D gene (5 bases). Germline V gene data show CDR1 as SGHRS and CDR2 as YFSETQ. The CDR3 covers 14 residues.

As to this clonotype: A read error is possible here, since a much larger clone lies one base away. V usage is TRBV5-6 and J usage is TRBJ2-1, with D unclear. The CDR3 runs to 16 residues. Germline V gene sequence: CDR1 SGHDT, CDR2 YYEEEE. This chain's CDR3 is CARSSLTQLSLNEQFF. CDR3 bases: TGTGCCAGGAGCTCACTCACCCAGCTCAGCTTAAATGAGCAGTTCTTC. Based on the CDR3 plus reference TRBV5-6 and TRBJ2-1, the full variable domain is DAGVTQSPTHLIKTRGQQVTLRCSPKSGHDTVSWYQQALGQGPQFIFQYYEEEERQRGNFPDRFSGHQFPNYSSELNVNALLLGDSALYLCARSSLTQLSLNEQFFGPGTRLTVL.

Note on this clonotype: One end of the junction fails to match germline, which may point to a read error. The rearrangement uses TRBV6-5 and TRBJ2-1; D could derive from TRBD1 or TRBD2 (5 bases each). The CDR3 is made up of 15 amino acids. Germline CDR1 reads MNHEY; CDR2 reads SVGAGI. Here the CDR3 DNA reads TGTGCCAGCGCTGAGGCGTGTGGGGGATACAATGGGCAGTTCTTC. Its translation is CASAEACGGYNGQFF.

The V and J genes are TRBV4-1 and TRBJ1-5; D gene ambiguous. With 4 bases removed from V and 1 base from J, the gap between germline ends came to 14 bases. The CDR3 has 16 amino acids. CDR1 is MGHRA and CDR2 is YSYEKL in the germline V gene. The CDR3 region has the DNA TGCGCCAGCAGCCGAGATGGCATACTCAGCAATCAGCCCCAGCATTTT. This gives the protein CASSRDGILSNQPQHF.

In its sample, this clonotype was seen many times. The chain joins TRBV29-1 to TRBJ2-1; D may be TRBD2 (5 bases). This CDR3 spans 15 amino acids. CDR1 is SQVTM, CDR2 ANQGSEA, per germline. V was trimmed by 0 bases and J by 7 bases, leaving 16 bases between them. CDR3 in DNA: TGCAGCGTTGAAGACGGGATTGTCATGGGGAATGAGCAGTTCTTC. Its protein product is CSVEDGIVMGNEQFF.

This chain links TRBV6-2 or TRBV6-3 with TRBJ1-2; TRBD1 agrees at 7 bases. Looked up from germline, CDR1 is MNHEY and CDR2 is SVGEGT. The trim removed 10 bases at V and 6 bases at J, leaving 11 bases unmatched. This CDR3 is built from 13 residues. CDR3 region: CANRQPGGDGYTF. The CDR3, as DNA: TGTGCCAACAGGCAGCCAGGGGGTGATGGCTACACCTTC.

As regards this clonotype: Because it lacks the conserved phenylalanine or tryptophan at the end, this CDR3 is likely a read error. The DNA is left out, because the CDR3 cannot be placed on it with certainty; the CDR3 is given as TCRdb lists it. J is TRBJ2-7 and V is TRBV6-6; whether TRBD1, the table's D call, matches the DNA was not checked. Germline-derived CDR1 and CDR2 are MNHNY and SVGAGI (reference sequence). The CDR3 spans 16 amino acids, including both terminal residues. The CDR3 loop reads CASSSSGQRSSYEQYL.

As to this clonotype: The conserved final phenylalanine or tryptophan is absent from the CDR3, which likely points to a read error. The chain recombines TRBV11-2 with TRBJ2-3; 8 bases map to TRBD2. In germline, CDR1 is SGHAT, CDR2 FQNNGV. This CDR3 comprises 15 residues. The CDR3 DNA follows: TGTGCCCGCAGCTCGGGACTAGTGGGACCAGATACGCAGTATTCT. Residues: CARSSGLVGPDTQYS.

This clonotype was recorded at least ten times. V usage is TRBV12-3 or TRBV12-4 and J usage is TRBJ1-5; D perhaps matches TRBD1 (5 bases). The CDR3 consists of 13 residues. V was clipped by 5 bases and J by 7 bases, with 12 bases between them. In DNA form, the CDR3 reads TGTGCCAGCAGTCGACAGTTGAAACAGCCCCAGCATTTT. This translates into CASSRQLKQPQHF.

Note on this clonotype: One junction end disagrees with the germline gene, perhaps due to a read error. The V call is TRBV11-2, the J call TRBJ2-1; D ambiguous. The CDR3 extends over 13 amino acids. CDR1 and CDR2 (germline): SGHAT, FQNNGV. The CDR3 DNA follows: TGTGCCAGCAGCCTAGGGCACTACAAAGAGCAGTTCTTC. Amino acids: CASSLGHYKEQFF.

The chain joins TRBV18 to TRBJ2-1; the D gene is possibly TRBD2 (5 bases). The V and J ends lost 4 bases and 3 bases respectively, with 16 bases between them. The CDR3 extends over 16 amino acids. CDR1 is KGHSH, CDR2 LQKENI, per germline. CDR3 sequence reads: CASSLISGSGYNEQFF. The CDR3 coding sequence is TGTGCCAGCTCACTGATATCGGGAAGTGGCTACAATGAGCAGTTCTTC. The full variable domain, in which reference TRBV18 and TRBJ2-1 provide the parts outside the CDR3, is NAGVMQNPRHLVRRRGQEARLRCSPMKGHSHVYWYRQLPEEGLKFMVYLQKENIIDESGMPKERFSAEFPKEGPSILRIQQVVRGDSAAYFCASSLISGSGYNEQFFGPGTRLTVL.